This entry concerns a single T cell receptor beta chain. Its antigen target is currently unknown. One end of the junction fails to match germline, which may point to a read error. In total, roughly 670 healthy bone marrow donors made up the cohort. At the time of sampling, every cohort member was nominally healthy, though immune exposures that went unrecorded were likely present. The donor was CMV seropositive and was included in the group of almost 300 seropositive cohort members. Every donor gave a peripheral blood sample, and the peripheral blood mononuclear cells from that sample were used for TCR beta sequencing. The Qiagen DNeasy Blood Extraction Kit was used to extract genomic DNA from the blood cell samples. Counted from cysteine to phenylalanine, this CDR3 has 12 amino acids. Here the CDR3 DNA is all that survives: 36 bases in frame from base 1. CDR1 and CDR2 were assigned from the germline V gene as SGHRS and YFSETQ.

The data were obtained in a study of cytomegalovirus exposure and HLA in healthy donors (dated 2017 in TCRdb). About the full investigation: In an earlier analysis of roughly 590 of the donors, about 270 Gb of sequence data and 90 million to 120 million unique TCR beta sequences from some 170 million T cells were reported. An early release that covered approximately 600 HLA-typed donors contained 300 to 350 gigabases of sequencing data and tens of millions of unique TCR sequences. Of the approximately 400 genotyped donors, roughly 80% were placed in the genetic ancestry cluster associated with self-reported Caucasian donors. The study aimed to test whether cataloging public T cell receptors could reveal signatures of past pathogen exposure. Using immunosequencing, the study profiled T cell repertoires from 666 subjects and related those repertoires to cytomegalovirus serostatus. A separate validation cohort of about 110 different subjects was used in addition to the roughly 670-subject first cohort. The study combined high-throughput TCR immunosequencing, statistical association of individual TCRs with disease status, and machine learning to predict cytomegalovirus infection status. To study patterns of TCR occurrence, a later analysis re-analyzed previously published TCR beta repertoires from 700 or so donors and added high-resolution HLA genotyping. The later analysis used no new phenotypic data to find candidate immune exposures, relying instead on TCR beta sequences and their occurrence across donors. In an earlier analysis of 587 of the donors, high-throughput TCR beta sequencing was used to judge whether each TCR beta V gene segment behaved as functional or pseudogenic. Donor age, sex, ethnicity and CMV serostatus were compiled alongside the repertoire data. A later genetic analysis used genome-wide SNP genotypes for about 65% of the roughly 700 donors, treating that subset as a discovery cohort. Every repertoire in the discovery cohort had been generated on one and the same sequencing platform. Both class I and class II loci were covered by HLA typing, at four-digit resolution. The number of typed donors differed by locus: about 620-640 for A, B, C, DRB1 and DQB1; 500 to 550 for DQA1; approximately 600 for DPA1; and about 450 for DPB1. Roughly 5 DR-DQ haplotypes were handled as single units for association and clustering because linkage in the cohort was strong. Across 398 genotyped donors of the cohort, an average of about 240,000 unique TCR beta nucleotide sequences per donor were sequenced, and roughly a sixth of those sequences were non-productive. What the research found in general, with its limitations: Assigning TCR associations to individual alleles was difficult when HLA alleles, especially DR and DQ, strongly co-occurred. An earlier analysis of approximately 530 of the donors showed that most TCR beta V segments appeared in productive rearrangements either about 87% or about 30% of the time, which broadly matched IMGT annotations. In both the original and validation cohorts, the classifier was reported to diagnose cytomegalovirus status with high specificity and sensitivity. In a later analysis, most CMV-associated TCR beta chains were found to appear HLA-restricted, with HLA associations seemingly driven largely by CMV exposure. Immune exposure information for the cohort was limited to CMV serostatus. The cohort was sequenced for TCR beta chains only, and without alpha or paired-chain data the features that could be detected were limited. Compared with the roughly 670-donor mean, donors in an Asian-associated ancestry cluster had fewer N-insertions in productive TCRs, according to a later genetic analysis. According to a later analysis, TCR association rates differed among HLA loci, with DRB1 alleles showing the most associated TCRs and HLA-C alleles showing the fewest. Most TCR sequences were observed very rarely across donors, whereas some public TCRs were present in many individuals. Three of the identified cytomegalovirus-associated TCR beta chains were confirmed in vitro to be specific for cytomegalovirus antigens. Because counts were too low, 15 to 20 rarely observed V segments, including chromosome 9 orphons, were left out of the earlier analysis of 587 of the donors. The authors suggested that the approach could potentially be generalized to other disease states and immunological phenotypes. A further reported finding was that TCR beta sequences accurately predicted the HLA-A and HLA-B alleles for most subjects in the first cohort. An association between a missense DCLRE1C variant and V-gene and J-gene trimming of TCR beta chains was found in a later genetic analysis and replicated in an independent cohort. Because the 87-base-pair reads could not distinguish some IMGT-functional V segments, including TRBV6-2 and TRBV6-3, those segments were excluded. Compared with equally common non-associated chains, HLA-associated TCR beta chains in a later analysis were more clonally expanded and had lower generation probabilities. The presence/absence analyses assumed that sequencing depth was roughly uniform across donors, and that assumption may not be true. Correlated functional status among segregating V segments might be attributable to linkage disequilibrium, but an unknown experimental factor could not be ruled out. At a false discovery rate of 0.05, a later analysis linked 15,000 to 20,000 TCR beta sequences to specific HLA alleles. A total of 150 to 200 TCR beta chains were listed by the study as associated with cytomegalovirus. Several of the top co-occurrence clusters appeared to be linked to parvovirus B19, influenza, CMV and Epstein-Barr virus, according to a later analysis. Because HLA typing was unavailable for some donors at each locus, only the typed subset was used in association tests. A cluster of highly shared sequence variants was judged likely to be a technical artifact of the sequencing pipeline.

Library construction relied on the immunoSEQ multiplex PCR assay. For the multiplex PCR, a mixture combining 60 forward primers for TCR Vbeta segments and 13 reverse primers for TCR Jbeta segments was used. A multiplex PCR assay on genomic DNA amplified the CDR3 region of rearranged TCR beta genes. The amplified TCR beta libraries were sequenced on the Illumina HiSeq System as 87-base-pair reads. The paper's data handling went like this. Across the roughly 670 repertoires, a later analysis counted some 81 million unique TCR beta chains, roughly 11 million of which were shared by at least two donors. Raw reads were error-corrected and collapsed into unique sequences by a nearest-neighbor algorithm in which closely related sequences were merged to remove PCR and sequencing errors. To assign V, D and J gene segments, CDR3 sequences were aligned to IMGT reference sequences. For a sequence to be retained, at least a six-nucleotide match to both a V gene segment and a J gene segment was required. Rearrangements were classified as productive when the CDR3 lacked stop codons and remained in frame with V and J, and all other rearrangements were classified as non-productive. CDR3 was defined according to IMGT convention as the region running from the second conserved V-encoded cysteine to the conserved J-encoded phenylalanine. In an earlier analysis of around 600 of the donors, sequences lacking an unambiguous match to a single V gene segment were excluded. In an earlier analysis of several hundred of the donors, V segments were called functional above 56.7% productive rearrangements and were called segregating when the between-donor standard deviation exceeded 5%. A statistical classification framework was built for diagnosing cytomegalovirus status from the catalog of TCR beta chain sequences. In a later analysis, V and J genes were assigned by comparing TCR nucleotide sequences against IMGT/GENE-DB human TR gene sequences. Using the TCRdist pipeline, a later analysis assigned CDR3 sequences along with most-parsimonious VDJ recombination scenarios. In a later analysis, every TCR beta chain was defined by the combination of its CDR3 amino acid sequence and its V-gene family, and reads without a unique V-gene family were dropped. A later analysis removed several hundred highly shared, low-generation-probability nucleotide sequences to deal with suspected cross-contamination and a sequencing artifact. In a later analysis, a clonal expansion index was calculated for each public chain from normalized within-repertoire ranks of inferred template counts. In a later analysis, generation probabilities were computed using a VDJ recombination model fitted to out-of-frame rearrangements, and the results were checked against IGoR. A later analysis scored TCR-TCR, TCR-HLA and TCR-CMV co-occurrence with hypergeometric tests, applying a repertoire-size bias correction to TCR pairs. A later analysis estimated false discovery rates by permuting HLA or CMV assignments 20 times. A later analysis grouped co-occurring TCRs with DBSCAN, adding TCRdist sequence similarity when clustering within HLA-allele-positive subsets. For co-occurrence clustering, repertoires with fewer than 30,000 or more than 120,000 public chains were excluded, along with roughly 5 repertoires with anomalous nucleotide sharing. As stored in TCRdb, this immuneACCESS dataset retains in-frame rearrangements with V and J assigned. A fraction of the clones does not appear; measured against another copy, unresolved V genes explain less than half of the discrepancy, and the remainder lacks a known reason. D and trimming come from the DNA, and the V and J calls and clone size come from that table. Recorded for this sample are 90,000 to 120,000 clones; 74% of them occurred a single time. The top ten constitute approximately 14% of the sample.

The source material was PBMCs. The sequence joins TRBV5-1 to TRBJ2-1; no D gene is confidently identified. The receptor was isolated from a middle-aged woman in good health and CMV-seropositive. CDR3 region: CASSPAYSEQFF. The bases read TGCGCCAGCAGCCCCGCCTACAGTGAGCAGTTCTTC.